These T cell receptor beta chains were read from a single sample in a study of cytomegalovirus exposure and HLA in healthy donors. Profiling relied on immunoSEQ multiplex PCR, and the TCRdb table lists in-frame clones only, not all of them. The table lists about 72,000 clones, approximately 82% of them singletons. The sequenced sample consisted of PBMCs. The receptor source for this set is a man younger than 30 in good health and CMV-seronegative. Each CDR3 is given with its conserved first and last residue. A D gene is named only where the DNA matches it firmly. Size values are once, few and many counts, or a class for expanded clones, and some rows have none.

D gene: -; V gene: TRBV28; J gene: TRBJ1-1; clone size: once; CDR3 protein: CASNAWNTEAFF; CDR3 DNA: TGTGCCAGCAACGCGTGGAACACTGAAGCTTTCTTT
D gene: TRBD1; V gene: TRBV29-1; J gene: TRBJ2-7; clone size: few; CDR3 protein: CSARDSSYEQYF; CDR3 DNA: TGCAGCGCCCGGGACAGTTCCTACGAGCAGTACTTC
D gene: -; V gene: TRBV7-9; J gene: TRBJ1-6; clone size: -; CDR3 protein: CASSRGNSPLHF; CDR3 DNA: TGTGCCAGCAGCCGAGGAAATTCACCCCTCCACTTT
D gene: TRBD2; V gene: TRBV6-4; J gene: TRBJ2-3; clone size: -; CDR3 protein: CASSDSSGGATDTQYF; CDR3 DNA: TGTGCCAGCAGTGACTCTAGCGGGGGGGCAACAGATACGCAGTATTTT
D gene: TRBD1; V gene: TRBV7-9; J gene: TRBJ2-7; clone size: -; CDR3 protein: CASSQPKDRGNSAYEQYF; CDR3 DNA: TGTGCCAGCAGCCAACCAAAGGACAGGGGGAATTCAGCCTACGAGCAGTACTTC
D gene: -; V gene: TRBV7-2; J gene: TRBJ2-2; clone size: once; CDR3 protein: CASSFGGSAGTGELFF; CDR3 DNA: TGTGCCAGCAGCTTCGGGGGAAGCGCGGGGACCGGGGAGCTGTTTTTT
D gene: TRBD2; V gene: TRBV5-1; J gene: TRBJ2-5; clone size: -; CDR3 protein: CASSFSSGQETQYF; CDR3 DNA: TGCGCCAGCAGCTTTTCTAGCGGCCAAGAGACCCAGTACTTC
D gene: TRBD1; V gene: TRBV5-5; J gene: TRBJ1-1; clone size: -; CDR3 protein: CASSSGTADTEAFF; CDR3 DNA: TGTGCCAGCAGCTCCGGGACAGCCGACACTGAAGCTTTCTTT
D gene: TRBD1; V gene: TRBV6-5; J gene: TRBJ1-2; clone size: few; CDR3 protein: CASSRQGGGDGYTF; CDR3 DNA: TGTGCCAGCAGTCGACAGGGGGGGGGCGACGGCTACACCTTC
D gene: TRBD1; V gene: TRBV5-6; J gene: TRBJ1-5; clone size: few; CDR3 protein: CASSRDRANQPQHF; CDR3 DNA: TGTGCCAGCAGCCGCGACAGGGCTAATCAGCCCCAGCATTTT
D gene: -; V gene: TRBV5-6; J gene: TRBJ2-1; clone size: -; CDR3 protein: CASTGYNEQFF; CDR3 DNA: TGTGCTAGCACAGGGTACAATGAGCAGTTCTTC
D gene: -; V gene: TRBV7-9; J gene: TRBJ1-1; clone size: once; CDR3 protein: CASSETTGMNTEAFF; CDR3 DNA: TGTGCCAGCAGCGAAACCACCGGGATGAACACTGAAGCTTTCTTT
D gene: TRBD1; V gene: TRBV18; J gene: TRBJ1-5; clone size: -; CDR3 protein: CASSSPGTVHQPQHF; CDR3 DNA: TGTGCCAGCTCATCGCCCGGGACAGTCCATCAGCCCCAGCATTTT
D gene: -; V gene: TRBV7-8; J gene: TRBJ2-7; clone size: -; CDR3 protein: CASSPRRVPHEQYF; CDR3 DNA: TGTGCCAGCAGCCCTCGGAGGGTACCCCACGAGCAGTACTTC
D gene: TRBD1; V gene: TRBV5-1; J gene: TRBJ1-2; clone size: -; CDR3 protein: CASSLANGQGYGYTF; CDR3 DNA: TGCGCCAGCAGCTTGGCTAACGGACAGGGATATGGCTACACCTTC
D gene: -; V gene: TRBV7-2; J gene: TRBJ1-4; clone size: -; CDR3 protein: CASSPGGGGDEKLFF; CDR3 DNA: TGTGCCAGCAGCCCTGGGGGGGGTGGTGATGAAAAACTGTTTTTT
D gene: -; V gene: TRBV9; J gene: TRBJ2-3; clone size: once; CDR3 protein: CASSPSLFGTQYF; CDR3 DNA: TGTGCCAGCAGCCCCTCCCTTTTCGGTACGCAGTATTTT
D gene: TRBD1; V gene: TRBV2; J gene: TRBJ2-4; clone size: -; CDR3 protein: CASSPSGTGAPGDNIQYF; CDR3 DNA: TGTGCCAGCAGCCCTTCTGGGACAGGGGCCCCCGGGGATAACATTCAGTACTTC
D gene: TRBD2; V gene: TRBV5-1; J gene: TRBJ2-3; clone size: -; CDR3 protein: CASSLEGLAGLRDTQYF; CDR3 DNA: TGCGCCAGCAGCTTGGAGGGACTAGCGGGGCTACGAGATACGCAGTATTTT
D gene: TRBD1; V gene: TRBV10-3; J gene: TRBJ1-2; clone size: -; CDR3 protein: CAISLGQGVNTF; CDR3 DNA: TGTGCCATCAGCCTCGGACAGGGGGTAAACACCTTC
D gene: TRBD1; V gene: TRBV28; J gene: TRBJ2-7; clone size: -; CDR3 protein: CASSFIDRDNEQYF; CDR3 DNA: TGTGCCAGCAGTTTCATTGACAGGGACAACGAGCAGTACTTC
D gene: TRBD1; V gene: TRBV9; J gene: TRBJ2-4; clone size: -; CDR3 protein: CASSEGQGSNIQYF; CDR3 DNA: TGTGCCAGCAGCGAGGGACAGGGTTCAAACATTCAGTACTTC
D gene: -; V gene: TRBV2; J gene: TRBJ1-1; clone size: -; CDR3 protein: CASSESLSEAFF; CDR3 DNA: TGTGCCAGCAGTGAATCCCTCTCGGAAGCTTTCTTT
D gene: TRBD1; V gene: TRBV7-3; J gene: TRBJ2-1; clone size: few; CDR3 protein: CASSLVRGLVGKNEQFF; CDR3 DNA: TGTGCCAGCAGCCTCGTGAGGGGGCTAGTTGGGAAAAATGAGCAGTTCTTC
D gene: TRBD1; V gene: TRBV11-2; J gene: TRBJ2-7; clone size: -; CDR3 protein: CASSFQDRGRYEQYF; CDR3 DNA: TGTGCCAGCAGCTTTCAGGACAGGGGGCGCTACGAGCAGTACTTC
D gene: -; V gene: TRBV28; J gene: TRBJ2-5; clone size: -; CDR3 protein: CASSVPPVGETQYF; CDR3 DNA: TGTGCCAGCAGCGTCCCCCCCGTCGGAGAGACCCAGTACTTC
D gene: -; V gene: TRBV5-1; J gene: TRBJ2-3; clone size: once; CDR3 protein: CASTLGERGTDTQYF; CDR3 DNA: TGCGCCAGCACGTTGGGGGAACGGGGGACAGATACGCAGTATTTT
D gene: TRBD2; V gene: TRBV5-1; J gene: TRBJ2-1; clone size: -; CDR3 protein: CASSPAGLAGPNEQFF; CDR3 DNA: TGCGCCAGCAGCCCAGCCGGGCTAGCGGGGCCCAATGAGCAGTTCTTC
D gene: TRBD2; V gene: TRBV9; J gene: TRBJ2-1; clone size: -; CDR3 protein: CASSVSGGYNEQFF; CDR3 DNA: TGTGCCAGCAGCGTTAGCGGGGGCTACAATGAGCAGTTCTTC
D gene: -; V gene: TRBV6-1; J gene: TRBJ2-2; clone size: -; CDR3 protein: CASSEGSSRASGELFF; CDR3 DNA: TGTGCCAGCAGCGAAGGGTCGTCGCGGGCTTCCGGGGAGCTGTTTTTT
D gene: TRBD1; V gene: TRBV9; J gene: TRBJ1-2; clone size: -; CDR3 protein: CASSPGQDNYGYTF; CDR3 DNA: TGTGCCAGCAGCCCTGGACAGGATAACTATGGCTACACCTTC
D gene: -; V gene: TRBV6-6; J gene: TRBJ2-2; clone size: few; CDR3 protein: CASSYPTGELFF; CDR3 DNA: TGTGCCAGCAGTTACCCGACCGGGGAGCTGTTTTTT
D gene: -; V gene: TRBV7-8; J gene: TRBJ2-5; clone size: -; CDR3 protein: CASSLKVAAGRETQYF; CDR3 DNA: TGTGCCAGCAGCTTAAAGGTCGCGGCAGGGCGGGAGACCCAGTACTTC
D gene: -; V gene: TRBV4-2; J gene: TRBJ2-3; clone size: few; CDR3 protein: CASSQDVGGGVTDTQYF; CDR3 DNA: TGTGCCAGCAGCCAAGATGTGGGAGGGGGGGTCACAGATACGCAGTATTTT
D gene: -; V gene: TRBV7-9; J gene: TRBJ2-1; clone size: -; CDR3 protein: CASSPPPERGILNEQFF; CDR3 DNA: TGTGCCAGCAGCCCACCTCCCGAAAGAGGAATTCTCAATGAGCAGTTCTTC
D gene: TRBD2; V gene: TRBV15; J gene: TRBJ2-1; clone size: few; CDR3 protein: CATSPTSGAPNEQFF; CDR3 DNA: TGTGCCACCAGCCCGACTAGCGGGGCCCCGAATGAGCAGTTCTTC
D gene: TRBD1; V gene: TRBV18; J gene: TRBJ1-1; clone size: -; CDR3 protein: CASSLTGLTEAFF; CDR3 DNA: TGTGCCAGCTCATTGACAGGGTTAACTGAAGCTTTCTTT
D gene: -; V gene: TRBV7-2; J gene: TRBJ2-6; clone size: -; CDR3 protein: CASSLRGLGTGANVLTF; CDR3 DNA: TGTGCCAGCAGCTTAAGGGGATTGGGAACTGGGGCCAACGTCCTGACTTTC
D gene: TRBD2; V gene: TRBV29-1; J gene: TRBJ2-5; clone size: -; CDR3 protein: CSVKPRTSGNQETQYF; CDR3 DNA: TGCAGCGTAAAACCCAGGACTAGCGGGAACCAAGAGACCCAGTACTTC
D gene: TRBD1; V gene: TRBV5-1; J gene: TRBJ1-2; clone size: -; CDR3 protein: CASGGQGVDYGYTF; CDR3 DNA: TGCGCCAGCGGCGGACAGGGGGTAGACTATGGCTACACCTTC
D gene: -; V gene: TRBV15; J gene: TRBJ2-7; clone size: -; CDR3 protein: CATSRDLRTPNEQYF; CDR3 DNA: TGTGCCACCAGCAGAGATCTGCGAACTCCTAACGAGCAGTACTTC
D gene: TRBD1; V gene: TRBV27; J gene: TRBJ2-7; clone size: -; CDR3 protein: CASSFRRDRVDEQYF; CDR3 DNA: TGTGCCAGCAGTTTCCGAAGGGACAGGGTGGACGAGCAGTACTTC
D gene: -; V gene: TRBV7-2; J gene: TRBJ1-1; clone size: -; CDR3 protein: CASGAAAFF; CDR3 DNA: TGTGCCAGCGGTGCCGCGGCTTTCTTT
D gene: -; V gene: TRBV7-9; J gene: TRBJ1-4; clone size: -; CDR3 protein: CSSSLLGGVNEKLFF; CDR3 DNA: TGTTCCAGCAGCCTCCTTGGCGGGGTTAATGAAAAACTGTTTTTT
D gene: -; V gene: TRBV6-1; J gene: TRBJ2-7; clone size: few; CDR3 protein: CASSEGDTSYEQYF; CDR3 DNA: TGTGCCAGCAGTGAAGGGGACACCTCCTACGAGCAGTACTTC
D gene: TRBD2; V gene: TRBV5-1; J gene: TRBJ2-1; clone size: few; CDR3 protein: CASSGTSGSYEQFF; CDR3 DNA: TGCGCCAGCAGCGGGACTAGCGGGAGCTATGAGCAGTTCTTC
D gene: -; V gene: TRBV6-5; J gene: TRBJ2-2; clone size: -; CDR3 protein: CASSYLGRRTGELFF; CDR3 DNA: TGTGCCAGCAGTTACTTGGGCAGACGGACCGGGGAGCTGTTTTTT
D gene: TRBD2; V gene: TRBV7-8; J gene: TRBJ2-2; clone size: -; CDR3 protein: CASNLRSGGNTGELFF; CDR3 DNA: TGTGCCAGCAACCTTAGAAGCGGGGGGAACACCGGGGAGCTGTTTTTT
D gene: TRBD2; V gene: TRBV5-6; J gene: TRBJ2-7; clone size: -; CDR3 protein: CASSLTRGLAGFAEQYF; CDR3 DNA: TGTGCCAGCAGCTTGACCCGAGGACTAGCGGGATTCGCCGAGCAGTACTTC
D gene: TRBD1; V gene: TRBV7-3; J gene: TRBJ2-5; clone size: -; CDR3 protein: CASSRDPGQVETQYF; CDR3 DNA: TGTGCCAGCAGCCGTGATCCGGGACAGGTAGAGACCCAGTACTTC
D gene: TRBD2; V gene: TRBV4-1; J gene: TRBJ2-3; clone size: -; CDR3 protein: CASSQDYVSGVGTDTQYF; CDR3 DNA: TGCGCCAGCAGCCAAGATTATGTTAGCGGGGTGGGCACAGATACGCAGTATTTT
D gene: -; V gene: TRBV7-3; J gene: TRBJ2-7; clone size: -; CDR3 protein: CASSIQGTYEQYF; CDR3 DNA: TGTGCCAGCAGCATACAGGGAACCTACGAGCAGTACTTC
D gene: -; V gene: TRBV4-1; J gene: TRBJ1-4; clone size: -; CDR3 protein: CASSQGGRRTTNEKLFF; CDR3 DNA: TGCGCCAGCAGCCAAGGAGGGAGAAGAACAACTAATGAAAAACTGTTTTTT
D gene: TRBD1; V gene: TRBV29-1; J gene: TRBJ2-7; clone size: -; CDR3 protein: CSVRQRTGSYEQYF; CDR3 DNA: TGCAGCGTGCGACAGAGGACAGGCTCCTACGAGCAGTACTTC
D gene: TRBD1; V gene: TRBV5-4; J gene: TRBJ1-2; clone size: -; CDR3 protein: CASSSGQGRGGVYGYTF; CDR3 DNA: TGTGCCAGCAGCTCGGGACAGGGGAGAGGAGGTGTCTATGGCTACACCTTC
D gene: TRBD2; V gene: TRBV30; J gene: TRBJ2-5; clone size: -; CDR3 protein: CAWKASGQTQYF; CDR3 DNA: TGTGCCTGGAAGGCTAGCGGACAGACCCAGTACTTC
D gene: TRBD2; V gene: TRBV15; J gene: TRBJ2-1; clone size: -; CDR3 protein: CATSRAKAGLAGLSRQFF; CDR3 DNA: TGTGCCACCAGCAGAGCGAAAGCGGGACTAGCAGGGCTATCTCGGCAGTTCTTC
D gene: -; V gene: TRBV9; J gene: TRBJ2-1; clone size: -; CDR3 protein: CASSVAGWDNEQFF; CDR3 DNA: TGTGCCAGCAGCGTAGCGGGGTGGGACAATGAGCAGTTCTTC
D gene: -; V gene: TRBV7-2; J gene: TRBJ2-1; clone size: once; CDR3 protein: CASSPYRESSSYNEQFF; CDR3 DNA: TGTGCCAGCAGCCCCTATCGGGAGAGCAGCTCCTACAATGAGCAGTTCTTC
D gene: -; V gene: TRBV6-6; J gene: TRBJ1-5; clone size: -; CDR3 protein: CASSYPDQPQHF; CDR3 DNA: TGTGCCAGCAGTTACCCAGATCAGCCCCAGCATTTT